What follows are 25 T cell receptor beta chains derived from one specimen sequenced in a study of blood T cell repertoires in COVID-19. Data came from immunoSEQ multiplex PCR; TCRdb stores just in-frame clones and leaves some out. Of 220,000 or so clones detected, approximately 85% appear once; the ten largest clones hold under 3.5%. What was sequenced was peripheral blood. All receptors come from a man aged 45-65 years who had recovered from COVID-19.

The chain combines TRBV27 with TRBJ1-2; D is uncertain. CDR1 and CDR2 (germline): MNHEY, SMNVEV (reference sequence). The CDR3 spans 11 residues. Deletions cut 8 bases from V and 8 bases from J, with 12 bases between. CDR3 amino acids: CASLAPVGYTF. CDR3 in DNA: TGTGCCAGCTTAGCACCGGTAGGCTACACCTTC.

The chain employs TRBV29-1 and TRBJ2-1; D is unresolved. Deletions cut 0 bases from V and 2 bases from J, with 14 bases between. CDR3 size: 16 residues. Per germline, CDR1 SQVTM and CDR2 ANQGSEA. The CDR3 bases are TGCAGCGTTGAAGAAGCTCAGGAAAGCACCTACAATGAGCAGTTCTTC. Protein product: CSVEEAQESTYNEQFF.

The CDR3 sequence is CASSLDRPSTGELFF. The DNA for the CDR3 is TGTGCCAGCAGTTTAGACAGGCCGAGTACCGGGGAGCTGTTTTTT. This rearrangement joins TRBV6-5 to TRBJ2-2; TRBD1 is a possible D gene (6 bases). This CDR3 is built from 15 residues. The V gene lost 4 bases and the J gene lost 5 bases, with 14 bases spanning the gap. Germline CDR1 and CDR2: MNHEY and SVGAGI.

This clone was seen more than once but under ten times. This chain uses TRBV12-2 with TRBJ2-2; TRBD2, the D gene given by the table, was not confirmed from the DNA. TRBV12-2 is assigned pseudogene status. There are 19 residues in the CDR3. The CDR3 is CASRLGPGGSGSLSGELFF. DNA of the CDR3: TGTGCAAGTCGCTTAGGACCCGGAGGTAGCGGGAGTCTTTCCGGGGAGCTGTTTTTT.

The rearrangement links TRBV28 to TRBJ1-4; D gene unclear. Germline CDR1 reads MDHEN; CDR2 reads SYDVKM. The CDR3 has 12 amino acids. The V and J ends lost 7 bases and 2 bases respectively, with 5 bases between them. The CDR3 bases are TGTGCCAGCACTCTCACTAATGAAAAACTGTTTTTT. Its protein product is CASTLTNEKLFF.

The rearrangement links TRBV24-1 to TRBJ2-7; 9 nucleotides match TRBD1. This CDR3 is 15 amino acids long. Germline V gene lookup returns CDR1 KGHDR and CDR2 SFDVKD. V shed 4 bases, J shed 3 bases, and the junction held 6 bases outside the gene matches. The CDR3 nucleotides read TGTGCCACCAGTGAGGGAGGGACAGGGAACTACGAGCAGTACTTC. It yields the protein CATSEGGTGNYEQYF.

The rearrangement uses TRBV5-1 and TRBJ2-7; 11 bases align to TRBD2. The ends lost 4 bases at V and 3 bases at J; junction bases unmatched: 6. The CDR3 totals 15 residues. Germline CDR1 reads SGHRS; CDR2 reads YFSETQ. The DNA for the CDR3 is TGCGCCAGCAGCCCTAAGACTAGCGGGAACTACGAGCAGTACTTC. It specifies CASSPKTSGNYEQYF.

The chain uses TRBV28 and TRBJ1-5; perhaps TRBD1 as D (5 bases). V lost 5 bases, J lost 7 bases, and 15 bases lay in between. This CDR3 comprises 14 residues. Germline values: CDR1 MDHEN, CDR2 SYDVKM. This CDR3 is CASSRGWGRQPQHF. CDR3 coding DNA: TGTGCCAGCAGTCGGGGGTGGGGACGGCAGCCCCAGCATTTT.

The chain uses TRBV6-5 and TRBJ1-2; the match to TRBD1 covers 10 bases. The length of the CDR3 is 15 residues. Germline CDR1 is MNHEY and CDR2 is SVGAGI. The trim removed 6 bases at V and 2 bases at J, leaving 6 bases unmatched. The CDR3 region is CASSPLGQGNYGYTF. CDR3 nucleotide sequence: TGTGCCAGCAGCCCCCTGGGACAGGGGAACTATGGCTACACCTTC.

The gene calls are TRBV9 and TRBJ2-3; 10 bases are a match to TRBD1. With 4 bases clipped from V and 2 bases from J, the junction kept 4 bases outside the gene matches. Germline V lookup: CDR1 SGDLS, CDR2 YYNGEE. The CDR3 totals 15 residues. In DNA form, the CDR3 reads TGTGCCAGCAGCCGGACAGGGGGGTTCACAGATACGCAGTATTTT. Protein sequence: CASSRTGGFTDTQYF.

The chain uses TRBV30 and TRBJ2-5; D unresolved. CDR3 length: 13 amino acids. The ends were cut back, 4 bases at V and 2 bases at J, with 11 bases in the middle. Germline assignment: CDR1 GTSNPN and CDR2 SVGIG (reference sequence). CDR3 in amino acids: CAWTTTTQETQYF. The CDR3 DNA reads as TGTGCCTGGACTACGACAACTCAAGAGACCCAGTACTTC.

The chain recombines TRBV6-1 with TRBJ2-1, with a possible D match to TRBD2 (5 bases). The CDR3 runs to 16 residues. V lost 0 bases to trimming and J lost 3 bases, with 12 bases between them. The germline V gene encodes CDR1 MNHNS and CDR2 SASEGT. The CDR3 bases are TGTGCCAGCAGTGAAGCGCTTCCCGGACTCTACAATGAGCAGTTCTTC. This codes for CASSEALPGLYNEQFF.

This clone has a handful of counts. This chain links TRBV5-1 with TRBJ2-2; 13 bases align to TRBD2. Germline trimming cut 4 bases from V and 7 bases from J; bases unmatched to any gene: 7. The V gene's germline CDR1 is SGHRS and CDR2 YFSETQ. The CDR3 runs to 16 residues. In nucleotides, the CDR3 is TGCGCCAGCAGCCGAGGACTAGCGGGAGTGGTCGGGGAGCTGTTTTTT. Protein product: CASSRGLAGVVGELFF.

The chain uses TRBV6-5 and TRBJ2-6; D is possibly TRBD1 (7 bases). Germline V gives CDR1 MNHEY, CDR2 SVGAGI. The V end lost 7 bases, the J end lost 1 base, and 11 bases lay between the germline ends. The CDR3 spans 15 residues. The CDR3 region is CASTPGGSGANVLTF. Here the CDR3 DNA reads TGTGCCAGCACTCCAGGGGGGTCTGGGGCCAACGTCCTGACTTTC.

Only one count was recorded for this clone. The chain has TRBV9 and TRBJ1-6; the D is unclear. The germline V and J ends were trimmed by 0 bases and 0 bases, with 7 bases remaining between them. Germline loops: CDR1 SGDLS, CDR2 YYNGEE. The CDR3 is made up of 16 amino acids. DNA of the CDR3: TGTGCCAGCAGCGTAGACGCGAGCTCCTATAATTCACCCCTCCACTTT. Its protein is CASSVDASSYNSPLHF.

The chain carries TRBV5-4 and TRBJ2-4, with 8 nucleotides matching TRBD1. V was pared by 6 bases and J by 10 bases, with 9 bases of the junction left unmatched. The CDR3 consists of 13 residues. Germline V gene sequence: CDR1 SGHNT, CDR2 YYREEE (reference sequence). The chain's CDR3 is CASNPDRGGIQYF. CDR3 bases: TGTGCCAGCAACCCCGACAGGGGTGGTATTCAGTACTTC.

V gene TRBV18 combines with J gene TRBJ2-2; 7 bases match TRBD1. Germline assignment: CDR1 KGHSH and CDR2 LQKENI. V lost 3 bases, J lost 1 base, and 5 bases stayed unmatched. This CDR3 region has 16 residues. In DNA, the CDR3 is TGTGCCAGCTCACCGCAAGGACAGGTGAACACCGGGGAGCTGTTTTTT. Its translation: CASSPQGQVNTGELFF.

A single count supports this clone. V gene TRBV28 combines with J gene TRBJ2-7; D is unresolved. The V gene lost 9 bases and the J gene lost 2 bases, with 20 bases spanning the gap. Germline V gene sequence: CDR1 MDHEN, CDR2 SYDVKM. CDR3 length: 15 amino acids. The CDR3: CASSSPEVVPYEQYF. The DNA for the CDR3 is TGTGCCAGTAGCTCTCCGGAAGTTGTCCCCTACGAGCAGTACTTC. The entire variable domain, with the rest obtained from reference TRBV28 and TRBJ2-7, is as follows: DVKVTQSSRYLVKRTGEKVFLECVQDMDHENMFWYRQDPGLGLRLIYFSYDVKMKEKGDIPEGYSVSREKKERFSLILESASTNQTSMYLCASSSPEVVPYEQYFGPGTRLTVT.

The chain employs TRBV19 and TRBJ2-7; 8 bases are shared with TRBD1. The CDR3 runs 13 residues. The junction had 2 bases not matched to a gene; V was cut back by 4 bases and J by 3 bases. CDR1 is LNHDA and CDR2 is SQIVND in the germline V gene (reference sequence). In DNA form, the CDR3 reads TGTGCCAGTAGTACCGGACAGGGCTACGAGCAGTACTTC. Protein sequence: CASSTGQGYEQYF. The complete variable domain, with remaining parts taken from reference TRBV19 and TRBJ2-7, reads DGGITQSPKYLFRKEGQNVTLSCEQNLNHDAMYWYRQDPGQGLRLIYYSQIVNDFQKGDIAEGYSVSREKKESFPLTVTSAQKNPTAFYLCASSTGQGYEQYFGPGTRLTVT.

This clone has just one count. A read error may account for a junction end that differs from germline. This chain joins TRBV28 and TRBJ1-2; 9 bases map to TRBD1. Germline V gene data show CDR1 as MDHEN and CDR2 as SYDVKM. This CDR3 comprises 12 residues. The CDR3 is CAIQTLQGAGAF. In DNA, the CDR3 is TGTGCCATCCAGACATTACAGGGGGCGGGGGCCTTC.

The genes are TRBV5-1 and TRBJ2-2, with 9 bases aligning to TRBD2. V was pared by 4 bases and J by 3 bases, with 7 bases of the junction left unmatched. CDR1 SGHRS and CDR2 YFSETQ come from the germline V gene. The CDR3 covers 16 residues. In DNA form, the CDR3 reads TGCGCCAGCAGCATAATAGCGGGAGTGGACACCGGGGAGCTGTTTTTT. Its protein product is CASSIIAGVDTGELFF.

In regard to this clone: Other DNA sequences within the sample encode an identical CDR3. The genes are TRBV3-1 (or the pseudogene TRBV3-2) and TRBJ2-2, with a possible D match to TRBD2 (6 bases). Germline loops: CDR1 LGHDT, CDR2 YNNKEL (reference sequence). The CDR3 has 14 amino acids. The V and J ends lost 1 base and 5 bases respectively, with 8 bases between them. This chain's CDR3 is CASSQVRGTGELFF. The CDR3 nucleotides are TGTGCCAGCAGCCAAGTCCGGGGGACCGGGGAGCTGTTTTTT.

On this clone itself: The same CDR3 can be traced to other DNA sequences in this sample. The CDR3, as DNA: TGTGCCAGCTCACCCTCGGGGGACACTGAAGCTTTCTTT. Encoded protein: CASSPSGDTEAFF. The rearrangement uses TRBV18 and TRBJ1-1; the D gene is possibly TRBD1 (5 bases). V lost 3 bases, J lost 3 bases, and 8 bases lay in between. CDR1 KGHSH and CDR2 LQKENI come from the germline V gene. This CDR3 comprises 13 residues.

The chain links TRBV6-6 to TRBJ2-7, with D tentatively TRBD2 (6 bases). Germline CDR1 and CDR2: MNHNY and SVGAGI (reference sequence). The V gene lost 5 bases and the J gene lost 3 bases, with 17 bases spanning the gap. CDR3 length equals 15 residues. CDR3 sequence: CASSTTGDGDYEQYF. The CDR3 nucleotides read TGTGCCAGCAGTACGACGGGAGACGGAGACTACGAGCAGTACTTC.

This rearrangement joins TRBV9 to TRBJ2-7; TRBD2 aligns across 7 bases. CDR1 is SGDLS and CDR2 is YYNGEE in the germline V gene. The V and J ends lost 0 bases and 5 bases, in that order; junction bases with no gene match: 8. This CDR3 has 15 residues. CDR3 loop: CASSVVGGISHEQYF. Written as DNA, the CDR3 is TGTGCCAGCAGCGTAGTGGGAGGGATAAGCCACGAGCAGTACTTC.